What follows are 5 T cell receptor beta chains derived from one specimen sequenced in a study of blood T cell repertoires in COVID-19. Profiled with immunoSEQ multiplex PCR; TCRdb holds only in-frame clones, not every one. The table lists under 15,000 clones, roughly 85% of them singletons. The sample consisted of peripheral blood. The receptors shown here come from a human donor in a cohort sampled during active COVID-19.

The count of this clone is one. The genes are TRBV28 and TRBJ2-1; D may be TRBD2 (5 bases). Germline values: CDR1 MDHEN, CDR2 SYDVKM. CDR3 length equals 15 residues. The V end was cut by 7 bases, the J end by 0 bases, with 13 bases between. The CDR3 DNA sequence: TGTGCCAGCACTGAGGAGGTTCTCTCCTACAATGAGCAGTTCTTC. It translates to CASTEEVLSYNEQFF.

The rearrangement uses TRBV7-9 and TRBJ1-1; TRBD1 matches 9 bases. Germline CDR1 is SEHNR and CDR2 is FQNEAQ (reference sequence). This CDR3 has 15 amino acids. V lost 4 bases to trimming and J lost 11 bases; unmatched junction nucleotides: 14. CDR3 sequence reads: CASSSEGQGSRTAFF. The CDR3 DNA follows: TGTGCCAGCAGCTCCGAGGGACAGGGTTCGAGAACGGCTTTCTTT.

The chain uses TRBV18 and TRBJ1-1, with TRBD1 as a possible D gene (6 bases). V was cut by 3 bases and J by 8 bases, with 13 bases left in between. The germline V gene has CDR1 KGHSH and CDR2 LQKENI. CDR3 length: 13 residues. The CDR3: CASSPGAGREAFF. CDR3 nucleotide sequence: TGTGCCAGCTCACCGGGGGCAGGCCGAGAAGCTTTCTTT.

The J gene is TRBJ2-7, the V gene TRBV4-1; TRBD1 might be the D (6 bases). V was trimmed by 4 bases and J by 3 bases, leaving 16 bases between them. The germline CDR1 and CDR2 sequences are MGHRA and YSYEKL. The CDR3 is made up of 15 amino acids. The CDR3 region has the DNA TGCGCCAGCAGCCGCGACACAGGGCGCCGCTACGAGCAGTACTTC. This codes for CASSRDTGRRYEQYF.

The chain combines TRBV6-6 with TRBJ1-5, with D hard to call. V was shortened by 1 base and J by 3 bases, with 7 bases between the two germline ends. Germline V CDR1 and CDR2: MNHNY, SVGAGI (reference sequence). The CDR3 totals 14 residues. The CDR3 here is CASSYFGNNQPQHF. The DNA for the CDR3 is TGTGCCAGCAGTTACTTCGGTAACAATCAGCCCCAGCATTTT.